This T cell receptor (beta chain) was captured in a study of cytomegalovirus exposure and HLA in healthy donors. As for the study in general: According to later analysis, the same platform produced the 130 or so validation and approximately 630 first-cohort repertoires. The study, taken as a whole, reports: Rare TCR sequences dominated, though some public TCRs recurred in many donors. The classifier was said to identify cytomegalovirus status with high specificity and sensitivity. As confirmed in vitro, a few CMV-associated chains were specific for CMV antigens.

As regards this clone: Its matching antigen is unknown.

Looked up from germline, CDR1 is SGHNT and CDR2 is YYREEE (reference sequence). Trimming cost V 7 bases and J 2 bases, with 23 bases left between them. The CDR3 runs 17 residues. Produced via immunoSEQ multiplex PCR; TCRdb's table is partial and in-frame only. The table shows tens of thousands of clones, with approximately 94% occurring only once. This clonotype was obtained from a man between 18 and 29 years old in good health and CMV-seropositive. Source material: PBMCs. V usage is TRBV5-4 and J usage is TRBJ2-3, with D possibly being TRBD1 (5 bases). CDR3 coding DNA: TGTGCCAGCGATCGAAGACAGACAGCCGCTGACACAGATACGCAGTATTTT. It codes for CASDRRQTAADTDTQYF. The full variable domain, rest sourced from reference TRBV5-4 and TRBJ2-3, is ETGVTQSPTHLIKTRGQQVTLRCSSQSGHNTVSWYQQALGQGPQFIFQYYREEENGRGNFPPRFSGLQFPNYSSELNVNALELDDSALYLCASDRRQTAADTDTQYFGPGTRLTVL.